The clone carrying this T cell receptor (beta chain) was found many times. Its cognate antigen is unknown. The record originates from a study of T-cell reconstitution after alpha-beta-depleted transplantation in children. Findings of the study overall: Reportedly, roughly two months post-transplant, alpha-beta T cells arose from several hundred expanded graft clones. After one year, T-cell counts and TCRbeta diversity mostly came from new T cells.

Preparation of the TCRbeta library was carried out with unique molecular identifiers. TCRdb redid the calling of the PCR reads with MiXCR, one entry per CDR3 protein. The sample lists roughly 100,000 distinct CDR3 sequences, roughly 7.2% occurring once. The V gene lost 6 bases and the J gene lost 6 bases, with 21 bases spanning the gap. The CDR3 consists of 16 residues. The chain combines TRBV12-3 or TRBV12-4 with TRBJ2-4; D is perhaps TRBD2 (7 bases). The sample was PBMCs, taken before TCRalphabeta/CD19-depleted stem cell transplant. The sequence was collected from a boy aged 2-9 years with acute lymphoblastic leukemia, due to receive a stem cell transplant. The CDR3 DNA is TGTGCCAGCAGCACAGGGCGGGGGTTCTCGGGAAACATTCAGTACTTC. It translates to CASSTGRGFSGNIQYF.